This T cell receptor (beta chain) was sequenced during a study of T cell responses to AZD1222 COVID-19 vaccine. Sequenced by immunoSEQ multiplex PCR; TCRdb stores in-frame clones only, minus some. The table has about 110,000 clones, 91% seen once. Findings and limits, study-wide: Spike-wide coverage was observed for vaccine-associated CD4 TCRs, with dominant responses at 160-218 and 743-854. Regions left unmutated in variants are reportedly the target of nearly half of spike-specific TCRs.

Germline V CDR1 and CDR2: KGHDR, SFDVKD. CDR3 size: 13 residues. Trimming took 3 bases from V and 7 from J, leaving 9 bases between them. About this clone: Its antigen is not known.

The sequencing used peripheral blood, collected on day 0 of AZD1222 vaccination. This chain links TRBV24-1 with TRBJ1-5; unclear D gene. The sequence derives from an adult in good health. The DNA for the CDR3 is TGTGCCACCAGTGATCGGACGGGCCAGCCCCAGCATTTT. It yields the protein CATSDRTGQPQHF.